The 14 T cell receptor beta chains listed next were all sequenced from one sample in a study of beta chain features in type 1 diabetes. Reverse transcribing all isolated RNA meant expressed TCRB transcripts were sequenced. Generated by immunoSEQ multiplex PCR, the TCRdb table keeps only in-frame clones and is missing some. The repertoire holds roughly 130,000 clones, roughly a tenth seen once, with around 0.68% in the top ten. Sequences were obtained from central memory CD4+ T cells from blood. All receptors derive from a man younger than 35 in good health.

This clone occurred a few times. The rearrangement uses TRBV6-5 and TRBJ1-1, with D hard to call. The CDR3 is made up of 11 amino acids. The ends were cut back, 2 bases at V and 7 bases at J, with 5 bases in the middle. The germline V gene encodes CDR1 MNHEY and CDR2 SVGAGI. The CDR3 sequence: CASSYGGEAFF. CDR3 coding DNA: TGTGCCAGCAGTTACGGAGGTGAAGCTTTCTTT.

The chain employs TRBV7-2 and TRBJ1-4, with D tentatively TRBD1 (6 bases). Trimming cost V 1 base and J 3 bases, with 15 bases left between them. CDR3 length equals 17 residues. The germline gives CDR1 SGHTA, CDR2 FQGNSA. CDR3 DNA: TGTGCCAGCAGCTTAGGGACAGCTTCGGCAGCTAATGAAAAACTGTTTTTT. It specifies CASSLGTASAANEKLFF.

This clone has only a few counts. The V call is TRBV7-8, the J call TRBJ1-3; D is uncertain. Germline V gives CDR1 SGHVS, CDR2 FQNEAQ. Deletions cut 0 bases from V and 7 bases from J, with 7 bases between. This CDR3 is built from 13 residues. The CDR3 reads CASSLAGRNTIYF. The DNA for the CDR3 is TGTGCCAGCAGCTTAGCCGGGAGGAACACCATATATTTT. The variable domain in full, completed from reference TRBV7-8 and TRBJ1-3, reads GAGVSQSPRYKVAKRGQDVALRCDPISGHVSLFWYQQALGQGPEFLTYFQNEAQLDKSGLPSDRFFAERPEGSVSTLKIQRTQQEDSAVYLCASSLAGRNTIYFGEGSWLTVV.

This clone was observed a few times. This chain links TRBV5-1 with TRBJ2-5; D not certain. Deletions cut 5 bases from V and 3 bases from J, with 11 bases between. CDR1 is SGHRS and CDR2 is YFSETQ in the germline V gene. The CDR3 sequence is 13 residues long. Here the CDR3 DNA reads TGCGCCAGCAGTAGGCAGGCCGAAGAGACCCAGTACTTC. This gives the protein CASSRQAEETQYF.

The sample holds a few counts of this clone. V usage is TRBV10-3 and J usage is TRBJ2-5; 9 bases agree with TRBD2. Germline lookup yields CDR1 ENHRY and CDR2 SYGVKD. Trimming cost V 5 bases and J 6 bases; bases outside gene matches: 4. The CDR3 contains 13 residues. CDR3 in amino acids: CAISIAGDKTQYF. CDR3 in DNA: TGTGCCATCAGTATAGCGGGGGATAAGACCCAGTACTTC.

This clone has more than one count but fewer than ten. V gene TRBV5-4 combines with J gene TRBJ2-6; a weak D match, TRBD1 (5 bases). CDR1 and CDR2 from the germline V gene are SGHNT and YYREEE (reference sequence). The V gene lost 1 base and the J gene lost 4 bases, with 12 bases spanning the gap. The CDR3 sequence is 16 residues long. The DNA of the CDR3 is TGTGCCAGCAGCTTGCCCCAGGGTTCCGGGGCCAACGTCCTGACTTTC. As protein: CASSLPQGSGANVLTF.

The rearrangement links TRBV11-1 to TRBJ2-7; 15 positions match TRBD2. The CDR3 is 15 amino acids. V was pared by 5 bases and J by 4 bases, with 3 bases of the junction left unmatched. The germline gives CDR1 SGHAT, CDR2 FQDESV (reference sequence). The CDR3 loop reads CASSRTSGGVYEQYF. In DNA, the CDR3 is TGTGCCAGCAGCCGGACTAGCGGGGGGGTTTACGAGCAGTACTTC. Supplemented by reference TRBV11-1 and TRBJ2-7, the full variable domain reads EAEVAQSPRYKITEKSQAVAFWCDPISGHATLYWYRQILGQGPELLVQFQDESVVDDSQLPKDRFSAERLKGVDSTLKIQPAELGDSAMYLCASSRTSGGVYEQYFGPGTRLTVT.

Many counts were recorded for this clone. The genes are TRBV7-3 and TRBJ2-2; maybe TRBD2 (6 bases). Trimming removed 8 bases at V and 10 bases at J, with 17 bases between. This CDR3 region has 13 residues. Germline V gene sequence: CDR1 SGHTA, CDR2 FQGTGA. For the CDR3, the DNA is TGTGCCAGCTCGACCCCTTCTAGCGAGGAGCTGTTTTTT. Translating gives CASSTPSSEELFF. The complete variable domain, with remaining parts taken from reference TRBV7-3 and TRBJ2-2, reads GAGVSQTPSNKVTEKGKYVELRCDPISGHTALYWYRQSLGQGPEFLIYFQGTGAADDSGLPNDRFFAVRPEGSVSTLKIQRTERGDSAVYLCASSTPSSEELFFGEGSRLTVL.

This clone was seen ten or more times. CDR3 in DNA: TGTGCCAGCAGCAGATCGGGGGGGAGGAGTGGGGAGCAGTACTTC. Protein: CASSRSGGRSGEQYF. This sequence joins TRBV7-2 and TRBJ2-7; 8 bases line up with TRBD2. The trim removed 5 bases at V and 7 bases at J, leaving 13 bases unmatched. Germline V gives CDR1 SGHTA, CDR2 FQGNSA. The CDR3 consists of 15 residues.

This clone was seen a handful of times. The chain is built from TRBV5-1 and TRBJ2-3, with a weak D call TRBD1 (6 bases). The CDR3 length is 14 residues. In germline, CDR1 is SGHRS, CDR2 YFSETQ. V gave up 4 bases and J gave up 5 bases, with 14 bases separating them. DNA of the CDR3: TGCGCCAGCAGCCGCGCTGAACAGGGAGATACGCAGTATTTT. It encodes CASSRAEQGDTQYF.

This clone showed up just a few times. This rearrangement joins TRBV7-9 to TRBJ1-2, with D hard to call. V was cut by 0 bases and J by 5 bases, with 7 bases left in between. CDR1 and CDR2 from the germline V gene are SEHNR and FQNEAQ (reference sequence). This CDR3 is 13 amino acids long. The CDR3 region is CASSLAASYGYTF. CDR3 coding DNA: TGTGCCAGCAGCTTAGCGGCTTCGTATGGCTACACCTTC. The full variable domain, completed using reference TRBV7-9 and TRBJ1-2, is DTGVSQNPRHKITKRGQNVTFRCDPISEHNRLYWYRQTLGQGPEFLTYFQNEAQLEKSRLLSDRFSAERPKGSFSTLEIQRTEQGDSAMYLCASSLAASYGYTFGSGTRLTVV.

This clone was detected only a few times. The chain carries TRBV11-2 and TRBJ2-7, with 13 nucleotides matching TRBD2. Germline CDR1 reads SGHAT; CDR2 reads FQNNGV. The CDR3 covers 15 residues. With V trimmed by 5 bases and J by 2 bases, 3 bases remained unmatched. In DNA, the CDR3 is TGTGCCAGCAGCAAGACTAGCGGGGGGCCCTACGAGCAGTACTTC. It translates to CASSKTSGGPYEQYF.

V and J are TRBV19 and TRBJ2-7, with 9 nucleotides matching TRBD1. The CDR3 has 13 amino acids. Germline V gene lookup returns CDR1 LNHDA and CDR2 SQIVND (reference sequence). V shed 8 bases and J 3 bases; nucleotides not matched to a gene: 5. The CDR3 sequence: CASSPDRGYEQYF. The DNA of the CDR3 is TGTGCCAGTTCGCCGGACAGGGGCTACGAGCAGTACTTC.

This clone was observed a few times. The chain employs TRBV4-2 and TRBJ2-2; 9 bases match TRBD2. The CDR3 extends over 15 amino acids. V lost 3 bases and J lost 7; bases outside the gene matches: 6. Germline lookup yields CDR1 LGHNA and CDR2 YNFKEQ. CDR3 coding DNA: TGTGCCAGCAGCCATTCTAGCGGGGTTGGCGGGGAGCTGTTTTTT. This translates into CASSHSSGVGGELFF.